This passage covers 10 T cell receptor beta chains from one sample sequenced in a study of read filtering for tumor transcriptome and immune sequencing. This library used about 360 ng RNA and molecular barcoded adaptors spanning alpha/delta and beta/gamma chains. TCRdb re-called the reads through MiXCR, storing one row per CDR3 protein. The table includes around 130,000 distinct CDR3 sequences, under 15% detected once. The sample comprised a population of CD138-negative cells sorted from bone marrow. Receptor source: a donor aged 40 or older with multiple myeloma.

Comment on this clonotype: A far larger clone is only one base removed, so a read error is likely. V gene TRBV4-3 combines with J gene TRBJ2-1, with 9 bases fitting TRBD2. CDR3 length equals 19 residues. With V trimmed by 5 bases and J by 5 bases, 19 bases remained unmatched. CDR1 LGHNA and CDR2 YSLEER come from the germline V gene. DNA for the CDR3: TGCGCCAGCAGCTCCCTGGGGCCAGCGGGAGGCTTACCCCACAATGAGCAGTTCTTC. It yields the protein CASSSLGPAGGLPHNEQFF.

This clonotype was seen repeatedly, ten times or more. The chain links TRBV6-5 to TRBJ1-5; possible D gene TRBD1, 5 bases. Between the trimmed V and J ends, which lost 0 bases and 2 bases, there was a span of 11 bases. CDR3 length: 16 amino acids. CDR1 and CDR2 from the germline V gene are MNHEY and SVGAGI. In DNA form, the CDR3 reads TGTGCCAGCAGTTACTCGAGCGGGGGACGCAATCAGCCCCAGCATTTT. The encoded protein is CASSYSSGGRNQPQHF.

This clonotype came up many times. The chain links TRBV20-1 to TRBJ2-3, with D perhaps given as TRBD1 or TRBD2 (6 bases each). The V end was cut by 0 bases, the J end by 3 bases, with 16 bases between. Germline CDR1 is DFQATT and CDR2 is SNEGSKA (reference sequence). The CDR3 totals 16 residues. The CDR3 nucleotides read TGCAGTGCTAGAGAGTGGAGGGGGTCGTATACAGATACGCAGTATTTT. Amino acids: CSAREWRGSYTDTQYF.

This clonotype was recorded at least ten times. CDR3 nucleotides: TGTGCCAGCAGTGTGGCAGGGGGATATGGTGAAGCTTTCTTT. This sequence encodes CASSVAGGYGEAFF. The V and J genes are TRBV6-1 and TRBJ1-1; 7 nucleotides agree with TRBD1. Trimming at V came to 4 bases and at J to 7 bases, leaving 9 bases not matched to a gene. The CDR3 extends over 14 amino acids. CDR1 and CDR2 (germline): MNHNS, SASEGT.

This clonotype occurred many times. The CDR3, as DNA: TGTGCCAGCAGAATGTCGGCTCCGGATACGCAGTATTTT. It specifies CASRMSAPDTQYF. This sequence joins TRBV12-3 or TRBV12-4 and TRBJ2-3; D ambiguous. This CDR3 region has 13 residues. V shed 6 bases and J shed 6 bases, with 13 bases lying between them.

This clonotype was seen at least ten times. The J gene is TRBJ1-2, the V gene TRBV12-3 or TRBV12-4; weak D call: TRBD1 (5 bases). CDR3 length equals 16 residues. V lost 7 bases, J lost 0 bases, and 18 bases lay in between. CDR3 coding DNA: TGTGCCAGCACCTTGACCCGGGGGATCGCTAACTATGGCTACACCTTC. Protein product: CASTLTRGIANYGYTF.

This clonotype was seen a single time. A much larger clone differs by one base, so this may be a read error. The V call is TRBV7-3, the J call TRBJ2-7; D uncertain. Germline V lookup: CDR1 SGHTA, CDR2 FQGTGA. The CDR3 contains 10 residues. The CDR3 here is CTSSAYEQYF. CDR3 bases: TGTACCAGCAGCGCGTACGAGCAGTACTTC.

The CDR3 nucleotides are TGTGCCAGCAGCGTTTCCGGGACAGGGTTTTTCAGTGAGCAGTTCTTC. Translation: CASSVSGTGFFSEQFF. This chain joins TRBV9 and TRBJ2-1, with 9 bases that match TRBD1. This CDR3 region has 16 residues. V gave up 2 bases and J gave up 9 bases; unmatched junction bases: 12. The germline CDR1 and CDR2 sequences are SGDLS and YYNGEE.

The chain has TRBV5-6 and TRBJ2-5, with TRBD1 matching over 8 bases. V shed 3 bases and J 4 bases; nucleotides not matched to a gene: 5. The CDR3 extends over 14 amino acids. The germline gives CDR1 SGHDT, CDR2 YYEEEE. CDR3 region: CASSSQGVGETQYF. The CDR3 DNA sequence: TGTGCCAGCAGCTCACAGGGGGTTGGAGAGACCCAGTACTTC.

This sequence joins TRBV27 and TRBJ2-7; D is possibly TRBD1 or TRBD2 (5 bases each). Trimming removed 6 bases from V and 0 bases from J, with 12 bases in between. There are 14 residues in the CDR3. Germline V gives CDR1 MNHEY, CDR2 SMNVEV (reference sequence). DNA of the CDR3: TGTGCCAGCAGCCGGGACGGACACTCCTACGAGCAGTACTTC. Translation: CASSRDGHSYEQYF.